This is a list of T cell receptor beta chains from one sample in a study of beta chain features in type 1 diabetes. Method: immunoSEQ multiplex PCR; TCRdb's copy keeps in-frame clones and lacks some. Of approximately 170,000 clones in the sample, 6% to 9% were seen once. Sequenced material: central memory CD4+ T cells from blood. The receptors originated from a man younger than 35 with type 1 diabetes. Each CDR3 is given with its conserved first and last residue. A D gene is named only where the DNA matches it firmly. Only part of the rows carry a size: once, few, many, or a class if the clone is expanded.

J: TRBJ2-1; V: TRBV5-1; size: few; D: -; length: 13; CDR3: CASSLQGNYEQFF; DNA: TGCGCCAGCAGCTTGCAGGGGAATTATGAGCAGTTCTTC
J: TRBJ1-2; V: TRBV28; size: few; D: -; length: 12; CDR3: CASSLQGHGYTF; DNA: TGTGCCAGCAGTCTACAGGGTCATGGCTACACCTTC
J: TRBJ1-4; V: TRBV10-3; size: few; D: -; length: 17; CDR3: CAISESRGAQVGGGLFF; DNA: TGTGCCATCAGTGAGTCCCGCGGAGCTCAAGTCGGGGGAGGTTTGTTTTTT
J: TRBJ1-1; V: TRBV2; size: few; D: TRBD1; length: 14; CDR3: CASSEQGVNTEAFF; DNA: TGTGCCAGCAGTGAACAGGGGGTGAACACTGAAGCTTTCTTT
J: TRBJ2-1; V: TRBV29-1; size: few; D: TRBD2; length: 14; CDR3: CSGLAGGSYNEQFF; DNA: TGCAGCGGACTAGCGGGAGGGTCCTACAATGAGCAGTTCTTC
J: TRBJ2-1; V: TRBV5-1; size: few; D: -; length: 16; CDR3: CASSGTTGLNYNEQFF; DNA: TGCGCCAGCAGCGGGACCACAGGGCTCAATTACAATGAGCAGTTCTTC
J: TRBJ1-1; V: TRBV6-5; size: few; D: TRBD1; length: 14; CDR3: CASSFGTGATEAFF; DNA: TGTGCCAGCAGTTTCGGGACAGGGGCCACTGAAGCTTTCTTT
J: TRBJ2-3; V: TRBV28; size: few; D: -; length: 16; CDR3: CASSLNVLSPTDTQYF; DNA: TGTGCCAGCAGTTTAAACGTACTTAGCCCCACAGATACGCAGTATTTT
J: TRBJ2-3; V: TRBV9; size: few; D: -; length: 16; CDR3: CASSAAVGGGTDTQYF; DNA: TGTGCCAGCAGCGCAGCCGTGGGGGGTGGCACAGATACGCAGTATTTT
J: TRBJ2-1; V: TRBV19; size: -; D: -; length: 16; CDR3: CASRKGVSDSYNEQFF; DNA: TGTGCCAGTAGAAAGGGGGTGAGCGACTCCTACAATGAGCAGTTCTTC
J: TRBJ2-1; V: TRBV5-1; size: -; D: TRBD2; length: 16; CDR3: CASSRGGGTANNEQFF; DNA: TGCGCCAGCAGCAGGGGCGGGGGAACAGCTAACAATGAGCAGTTCTTC
J: TRBJ2-1; V: TRBV7-2; size: -; D: TRBD2; length: 15; CDR3: CASSRGRTSGDEQFF; DNA: TGTGCCAGCAGTCGCGGTCGGACTAGCGGCGATGAGCAGTTCTTC
J: TRBJ2-3; V: TRBV29-1; size: few; D: TRBD2; length: 12; CDR3: CSVDPGGGTQYF; DNA: TGCAGCGTCGATCCTGGGGGGGGTACGCAGTATTTT
J: TRBJ2-7; V: TRBV27; size: -; D: TRBD1; length: 14; CDR3: CASKGQGQSYEQYF; DNA: TGTGCCAGCAAAGGACAGGGGCAATCCTACGAGCAGTACTTC
J: TRBJ2-7; V: TRBV5-6; size: few; D: -; length: 15; CDR3: CASSFYKGGSYEQYF; DNA: TGTGCCAGCAGCTTCTACAAAGGGGGCTCCTACGAGCAGTACTTC
J: TRBJ1-1; V: TRBV7-2; size: few; D: -; length: 12; CDR3: CASSLQGLEAFF; DNA: TGTGCCAGCAGCTTACAGGGCCTTGAAGCTTTCTTT
J: TRBJ2-3; V: TRBV6-6; size: few; D: TRBD1; length: 15; CDR3: CASSYSGTATDTQYF; DNA: TGTGCCAGCAGTTACTCCGGGACAGCTACAGATACGCAGTATTTT
J: TRBJ1-1; V: TRBV7-9; size: few; D: -; length: 17; CDR3: CASSPKIAGTKRAEAFF; DNA: TGTGCCAGCAGCCCCAAAATTGCCGGTACCAAGCGGGCTGAAGCTTTCTTT
J: TRBJ1-3; V: TRBV25-1; size: few; D: -; length: 13; CDR3: CASGLTLGNTIYF; DNA: TGTGCCAGCGGCTTGACACTTGGAAACACCATATATTTT
J: TRBJ2-2; V: TRBV11-1; size: few; D: TRBD2; length: 16; CDR3: CASSLLAGGLAGELFF; DNA: TGTGCCAGCAGCTTGCTAGCGGGAGGGCTGGCCGGGGAGCTGTTTTTT
J: TRBJ1-2; V: TRBV4-2; size: few; D: -; length: 15; CDR3: CASSQGGVLDYGYTF; DNA: TGTGCCAGCAGCCAAGGGGGCGTCTTGGATTATGGCTACACCTTC
J: TRBJ1-5; V: TRBV10-3; size: few; D: TRBD1; length: 15; CDR3: CAISEGQGKNLAQHF; DNA: TGTGCCATCAGTGAAGGACAGGGGAAAAATTTAGCCCAGCATTTT
J: TRBJ2-5; V: TRBV15; size: many; D: -; length: 13; CDR3: CATSRAGGETQYF; DNA: TGTGCCACCAGCAGAGCAGGAGGTGAGACCCAGTACTTC
J: TRBJ2-7; V: TRBV13; size: -; D: TRBD2; length: 15; CDR3: CASSFRLAGTYEQYF; DNA: TGTGCCAGCAGCTTTCGCCTAGCGGGGACCTACGAGCAGTACTTC
J: TRBJ2-3; V: TRBV7-2; size: few; D: TRBD2; length: 17; CDR3: CASSLVSGSWGGDTQYF; DNA: TGTGCCAGCAGCTTAGTTTCGGGGTCGTGGGGGGGGGATACGCAGTATTTT
J: TRBJ1-1; V: TRBV7-2; size: -; D: TRBD1; length: 13; CDR3: CASSRQGYTEAFF; DNA: TGTGCCAGCAGCAGACAGGGGTACACTGAAGCTTTCTTT
J: TRBJ2-1; V: TRBV27; size: few; D: -; length: 11; CDR3: CASWRANEQFF; DNA: TGTGCCAGCTGGAGGGCCAATGAGCAGTTCTTC
J: TRBJ1-2; V: TRBV7-9; size: -; D: -; length: 13; CDR3: CASSPGQTGGYTF; DNA: TGTGCCAGCAGCCCTGGACAGACGGGTGGCTACACCTTC